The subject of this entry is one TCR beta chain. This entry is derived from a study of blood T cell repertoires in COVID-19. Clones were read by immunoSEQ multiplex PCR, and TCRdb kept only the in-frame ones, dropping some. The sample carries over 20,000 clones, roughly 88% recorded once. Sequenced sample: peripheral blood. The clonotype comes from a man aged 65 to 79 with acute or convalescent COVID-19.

The CDR3 DNA reads as TGTGCCATCAGTGATTCCCGCGGACAGACTGAAGCTTTCTTT. Translating it yields CAISDSRGQTEAFF. The chain uses TRBV10-3 and TRBJ1-1, with D tentatively TRBD1 (6 bases). This CDR3 has 14 amino acids. Germline assignment: CDR1 ENHRY and CDR2 SYGVKD. The V and J ends lost 3 bases and 5 bases respectively, with 13 bases between them.